This T cell receptor beta chain comes out of a study of cytomegalovirus exposure and HLA in healthy donors. The germline gives CDR1 MNHEY, CDR2 SMNVEV (reference sequence). CDR3 length: 17 amino acids. The junction had 9 bases not matched to a gene; V was cut back by 5 bases and J by 5 bases. PCR involved 60 Vbeta and 13 Jbeta primers. The data were produced by immunoSEQ multiplex PCR, yet TCRdb's version contains in-frame clones alone and is incomplete. The table has about 130,000 clones, over 60% seen once. The sequenced sample was PBMCs. V is TRBV27 and J is TRBJ2-3; 14 bases match TRBD2. The receptor was derived from a man aged 50-60 years in good health and CMV-seronegative. The DNA of the CDR3 is TGTGCCAGCAGTCCCCTCCGACTAGCGGGGGGGAAAGATACGCAGTATTTT. Translating gives CASSPLRLAGGKDTQYF.